A single TCR beta chain is shown here with its context. What it binds is not known. V lost 3 bases to trimming and J lost 7 bases; unmatched junction nucleotides: 10. The CDR3 consists of 15 residues. Looked up from germline, CDR1 is MGHRA and CDR2 is YSYEKL. Assay execution took place at the deep level. Under the authors' procedure: ImmunoSEQ yielded junction-only sequences lacking quality scores, so filtering differed. The data were produced by immunoSEQ multiplex PCR, yet TCRdb's version contains in-frame clones alone and is incomplete. V and J calls and clone size are as listed in that table; D and trimming were resolved from the DNA. The table includes about 2.1 million clones, about 93% detected once. This record belongs to a study of shared clonotypes between healthy human individuals. Terminally differentiated effector memory CD45RA+ cells were excluded from the naive CD8 cells, which were CD45RO-negative and positively selected for CCR7.

Study results and limitations: Measured sharing among donors was expected to vary with sequencing depth. Clonotypes which were not shared had lower generation probabilities than clonotypes that all four donors shared.

This sequence was found in a man between 18 and 29 years old in good health. Some clones in this sample may be carry-over from other donors' samples. Sample: naive CD8+ T cells from PBMCs. The chain uses TRBV4-1 and TRBJ2-7, with TRBD1 identical over 9 bases. The CDR3 is CASSHPGQGLEEQYF. CDR3 in DNA: TGCGCCAGCAGCCATCCAGGACAGGGGTTGGAGGAGCAGTACTTC.